This TCR beta chain was captured in a study of Tregs in tolerant kidney transplant recipients. Trimming removed 0 bases at V and 4 bases at J, with 16 bases between. Per the germline V gene, CDR1 is SGHRS and CDR2 is YFSETQ. This CDR3 region has 16 residues. Mixed chimerism was transient after nonmyeloablative marrow transplants from related graft donors. Unstimulated regulatory T cells (CD4+CD25+CD127-), CD4+CD25- non-regulatory cells, CD4 and CD8 cells were FACS-sorted from thawed PBMCs. A note on this clone: Its antigen is unidentified.

Study-wide findings and caveats: No direct test of biological reproducibility was done here. In tolerant patients, donor-specific Tregs outgrew total Tregs, suggesting antigen-driven expansion.

Sequenced by immunoSEQ multiplex PCR; TCRdb stores in-frame clones only, minus some. This repertoire shows approximately 50,000 clones, roughly nine tenths found once; its top ten account for around 15%. Specimen: CD8+ T cells from blood (PBMCs), collected 24 months after the transplant. The chain recombines TRBV5-1 with TRBJ1-1, with TRBD1 as a possible D gene (5 bases). The receptor's source is a human patient who received a combined kidney and bone marrow transplant. A share of the T cells may be of graft donor origin. CDR3 region: CASSLGPQGRSTEAFF. The CDR3 DNA sequence: TGCGCCAGCAGCTTGGGGCCGCAGGGTAGGAGCACTGAAGCTTTCTTT.